This record covers a single T cell receptor beta chain. What it recognizes is unknown. The repertoire was sequenced with immunoSEQ multiplex PCR; TCRdb's copy has only in-frame clones and lacks some. The sample has roughly 8,500 clones; roughly nine tenths are singletons. This sample was included in a study of T cells after posttransplantation cyclophosphamide. Trimming removed 5 bases at V and 3 bases at J, with 17 bases between. CDR1 and CDR2 (germline): KGHSH, LQKENI. The CDR3 runs 15 residues. General study points: Skin or GI-infiltrating T cells shared few TRB sequences with blood.

The TCR comes from a woman aged 55 to 70 in good health, CMV-negative, and a related stem cell transplant donor. Sequences were obtained from memory CD4+ T cells sorted from PBMCs. The chain recombines TRBV18 with TRBJ2-7; maybe TRBD1 (6 bases). The CDR3 reads CASSTTRDIYYEQYF. The CDR3 nucleotides are TGTGCCAGCTCAACAACCCGGGACATATACTACGAGCAGTACTTC.